This T cell receptor (beta chain) appears in the sequencing data of a study of molecular identifiers for immune sequencing clone quantification. Study outcomes and limitations: Identical barcode-sharing TCR molecules could lead to underestimated sizes for highly expanded clones. Spike-in Jurkat TCR RNA from a single cell reportedly registered among about a million naive cells.

Germline V lookup: CDR1 SGHTA, CDR2 FQGNSA. CDR3 size: 15 residues. Trimming took 2 bases from V and 7 from J, leaving 18 bases between them. Naive CD8 T cells were picked out by sorting for CD8+CD4-CCR7+CD45RA+. This clonotype was picked up a small number of times. The antigen is undetermined. Library preparation followed earlier protocols using designated TCR primers. Each CDR3 protein gets one entry after TCRdb re-called the PCR reads with MiXCR. The table lists about 630,000 distinct CDR3 sequences, 25% of them singletons. The chain carries TRBV7-2 and TRBJ2-7; D is undetermined. The material sequenced was naive CD8+ T cells from blood, with Jurkat cell RNA spiked in. Subset specified: FACS-sorted CD8+CD4-CCR7+CD45RA+ naive T cells. The receptor was derived from a human donor in good health. Some libraries in this study had Jurkat cell RNA spiked in. This CDR3 reads CASSLSGLAVREQYF. Written as DNA, the CDR3 is TGTGCCAGCAGCTTATCCGGGTTAGCCGTGAGGGAGCAGTACTTC.